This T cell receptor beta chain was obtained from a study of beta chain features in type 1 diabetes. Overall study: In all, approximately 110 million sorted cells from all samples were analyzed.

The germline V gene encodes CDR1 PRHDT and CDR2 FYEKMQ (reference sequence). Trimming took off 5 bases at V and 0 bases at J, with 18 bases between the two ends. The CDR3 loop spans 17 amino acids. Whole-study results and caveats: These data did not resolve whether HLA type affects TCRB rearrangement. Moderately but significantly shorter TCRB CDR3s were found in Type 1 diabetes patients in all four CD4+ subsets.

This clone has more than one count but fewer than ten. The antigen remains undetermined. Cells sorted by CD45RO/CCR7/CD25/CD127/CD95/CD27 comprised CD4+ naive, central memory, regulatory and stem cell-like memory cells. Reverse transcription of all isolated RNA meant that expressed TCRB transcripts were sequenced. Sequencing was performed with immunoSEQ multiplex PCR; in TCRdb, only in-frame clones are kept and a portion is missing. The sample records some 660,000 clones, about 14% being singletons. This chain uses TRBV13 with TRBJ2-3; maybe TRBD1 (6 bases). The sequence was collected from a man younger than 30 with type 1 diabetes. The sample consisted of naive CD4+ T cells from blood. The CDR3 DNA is TGTGCCAGCAGCCACCCGGACAGAATCACTAGCACAGATACGCAGTATTTT. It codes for CASSHPDRITSTDTQYF.